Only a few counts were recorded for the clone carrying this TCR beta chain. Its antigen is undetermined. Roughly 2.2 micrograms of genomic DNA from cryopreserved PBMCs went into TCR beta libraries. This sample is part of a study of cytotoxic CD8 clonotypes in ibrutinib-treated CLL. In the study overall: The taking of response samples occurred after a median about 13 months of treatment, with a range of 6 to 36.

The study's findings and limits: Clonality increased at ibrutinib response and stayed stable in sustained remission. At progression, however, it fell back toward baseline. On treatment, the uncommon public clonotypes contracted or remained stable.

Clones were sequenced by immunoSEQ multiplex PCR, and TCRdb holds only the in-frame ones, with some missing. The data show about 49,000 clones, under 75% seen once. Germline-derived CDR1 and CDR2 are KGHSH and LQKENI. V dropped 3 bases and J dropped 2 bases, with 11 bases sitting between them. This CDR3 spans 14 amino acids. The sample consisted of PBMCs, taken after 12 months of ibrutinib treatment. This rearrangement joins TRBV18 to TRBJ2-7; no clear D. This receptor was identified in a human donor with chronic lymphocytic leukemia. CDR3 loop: CASSPIPGAYEQYF. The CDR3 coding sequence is TGTGCCAGCTCACCGATTCCAGGTGCCTACGAGCAGTACTTC.